A selection of T cell receptor beta chains follows, all from one sample in a study of cytomegalovirus exposure and HLA in healthy donors. TCRdb's table, derived via immunoSEQ multiplex PCR, lists solely in-frame clones and lacks some. The table shows some 130,000 clones, with roughly 80% occurring only once. Sample: PBMCs. The receptors derive from a man between 18 and 35 years old in good health and CMV-seronegative. Both conserved end residues are part of each CDR3. Each record gives: J gene, D gene, clone size, V gene, CDR3 DNA, CDR3 protein. The D gene is left open where the match is weak. Only part of the rows carry a size: once, few, many, or a class if the clone is expanded.

TRBJ2-3 NA NA TRBV6-6 TGTGCCAGCAGCTACATCGTGGATACGCAGTATTTT CASSYIVDTQYF
TRBJ2-2 TRBD1 NA TRBV10-3 TGTGCCATCAATGTCGGTCAGGGGGCGCCTCACAGGGAGCTGTTTTTT CAINVGQGAPHRELFF
TRBJ1-2 NA once TRBV7-8 TGTGCCAGCAGCTTAATCGGGATTCCGGGGGGCTACACCTTC CASSLIGIPGGYTF
TRBJ2-1 TRBD1 NA TRBV6-4 TGTGCCAGCAGCCCCGACAGGGGTAGAAACAATGAGCAGTTCTTC CASSPDRGRNNEQFF
TRBJ2-5 NA NA TRBV19 TGTGCCAGTAGTGGCGAAGGGGCTGGGGAGACCCAGTACTTC CASSGEGAGETQYF
TRBJ1-1 TRBD1 NA TRBV4-3 TGCGCCAGCAGCGCGTCAACACAGGGGTGGGCTTTCTTT CASSASTQGWAFF
TRBJ2-3 TRBD2 NA TRBV5-6 TGTGCCAGCAGCTTCGGGGGGATCCGAACAGATACGCAGTATTTT CASSFGGIRTDTQYF
TRBJ1-5 NA NA TRBV27 TGTGCCAGCAGTGACAGGTTCAATCAGCCCCAGCATTTT CASSDRFNQPQHF
TRBJ1-4 NA NA TRBV10-3 TGTGCCATCAGTGAGTCTAGCAGCAGGGGTGCACCTAATGAAAAACTGTTTTTT CAISESSSRGAPNEKLFF
TRBJ2-3 TRBD2 NA TRBV7-2 TGTGCCAGCAGCTTTAGCGGGCCAGGGTCATTGGGGGCAGATACGCAGTATTTT CASSFSGPGSLGADTQYF
TRBJ1-2 TRBD1 few TRBV4-2 TGTGCCAGCAGCGAAGAGGGCAGGGGGCACGGCTACACCTTC CASSEEGRGHGYTF
TRBJ1-1 TRBD1 NA TRBV12-5 TGTGCTAGTGGTTTGGGCTGGGACAGTCGAGGCCGGAACACTGAAGCTTTCTTT CASGLGWDSRGRNTEAFF
TRBJ2-7 TRBD1 NA TRBV18 TGTGCCAGCTCACCACAACAGGGGAACGAGCAGTACTTC CASSPQQGNEQYF
TRBJ2-1 TRBD2 NA TRBV7-2 TGTGCCAGCAGCCCCTGGACTAGCGGGGGAAATGAGCAGTTCTTC CASSPWTSGGNEQFF
TRBJ1-5 TRBD1 NA TRBV19 TGTGCCAGTAATATCAGGGGGCAGGGCAATCAGCCCCAGCATTTT CASNIRGQGNQPQHF
TRBJ2-3 NA once TRBV6-6 TGTGCCAGCAGTGGAGACCGGTTTAACACAGATACGCAGTATTTT CASSGDRFNTDTQYF
TRBJ1-4 NA few TRBV2 TGTGCCAGCAGTGTCGGAGACAGCACAACTAATGAAAAACTGTTTTTT CASSVGDSTTNEKLFF
TRBJ1-1 TRBD1 few TRBV29-1 TGCAGCGTCGGGGGACAGGGGAACCCTGAAGCTTTCTTT CSVGGQGNPEAFF
TRBJ1-1 TRBD1 NA TRBV18 TGTGCCAGCTCTCACTCCGGGACAGGGGCGAACACTGAAGCTTTCTTT CASSHSGTGANTEAFF
TRBJ1-1 NA NA TRBV2 TGTGCCAGCACCACACAGGGGAACACTGAAGCTTTCTTT CASTTQGNTEAFF
TRBJ2-3 TRBD2 NA TRBV15 TGTGCCACCAGCAGAGATCCGGGCGGGAGGCCTCCCACAGATACGCAGTATTTT CATSRDPGGRPPTDTQYF
TRBJ2-7 NA NA TRBV29-1 TGCAGCGTTACAGTCCTTAACCTCTACGAGCAGTACTTC CSVTVLNLYEQYF
TRBJ1-1 TRBD1 NA TRBV5-1 TGCGCCAGCAGCTCGGGACAGGACGGCACTGAAGCTTTCTTT CASSSGQDGTEAFF
TRBJ2-1 NA NA TRBV5-1 TGCGCCAGCAGCTTGGTCCCCTGGGAGAGTGAGCAGTTCTTC CASSLVPWESEQFF
TRBJ2-1 NA NA TRBV4-1 TGCGCCAGCAGCCAAGCCTCGGGGGATGAGCAGTTCTTC CASSQASGDEQFF
TRBJ1-5 NA NA TRBV5-3 TGTGCCAGAAGTGCCTATTATCAGCCCCAGCATTTT CARSAYYQPQHF
TRBJ2-2 NA NA TRBV27 TGTGCCAGCAGTTTATACAGTGGGAGCCATCCCGGGGAGCTGTTTTTT CASSLYSGSHPGELFF
TRBJ1-6 NA once TRBV27 TGTGCCAGCAGTTTATCACAGGGTGGATCTAATTCACCCCTCCACTTT CASSLSQGGSNSPLHF
TRBJ2-2 NA NA TRBV27 TGTGCCAGCAGGAGAGGGTTTAACACCGGGGAGCTGTTTTTT CASRRGFNTGELFF
TRBJ1-3 NA NA TRBV5-1 TGCGCCAGCAGTAAGGATCGGGACTCTGGAAACACCATATATTTT CASSKDRDSGNTIYF
TRBJ1-1 NA NA TRBV12-2 TGTGCAAGTCGCTTAGTGACAGTCACTGAAGCTTTCTTT CASRLVTVTEAFF
TRBJ2-5 NA once TRBV7-6 TGTGCCAGCAGCAGTTCCAGACAGAGCCAAGAGACCCAGTACTTC CASSSSRQSQETQYF
TRBJ1-1 NA NA TRBV4-2 TGTGCCAGCAGCCAAGATCTGTTGTCAGGGGTGAACACTGAAGCTTTCTTT CASSQDLLSGVNTEAFF
TRBJ1-1 NA many TRBV5-1 TGCGCCAGCAGCGTATCTCCCCCGGCAGGGGAAGCTTTCTTT CASSVSPPAGEAFF
TRBJ2-7 NA NA TRBV14 TGTGCCAGCAGCCTACCCGGAGAGCGGAACGAGCAGTACTTC CASSLPGERNEQYF
TRBJ1-1 NA NA TRBV7-9 TGTGCCAGCAGCGGACAGTGGAACACTGAAGCTTTCTTT CASSGQWNTEAFF
TRBJ2-7 TRBD1 NA TRBV30 TGTGCCTGGAGTGTACCGGGACAGGGGGTTTACGAGCAGTACTTC CAWSVPGQGVYEQYF
TRBJ1-4 NA NA TRBV6-5 TGTGCCAGCAGTTCTTCCCCCGACACAACTAATGAAAAACTGTTTTTT CASSSSPDTTNEKLFF
TRBJ1-1 NA NA TRBV29-1 TGCAGCGTTGTAGTGGGGGGGTGGTCTGAAGCTTTCTTT CSVVVGGWSEAFF
TRBJ2-7 TRBD1 NA TRBV13 TGTGCCAGCAGCGCTCCGGGACAGCACTCCTACGAGCAGTACTTC CASSAPGQHSYEQYF
TRBJ2-5 NA NA TRBV7-2 TGTGCCAGCAGCTTAGTTCCGGCACAGGAGACCCAGTACTTC CASSLVPAQETQYF
TRBJ1-1 TRBD1 NA TRBV6-6 TGTGCCAGCAGTAACAGGGGTTTGAGCACTGAAGCTTTCTTT CASSNRGLSTEAFF
TRBJ2-4 NA few TRBV29-1 TGCAGCGTCGGCTTCGGAGACATTCAGTACTTC CSVGFGDIQYF
TRBJ1-1 NA few TRBV30 TGTGCCTTCGGGAACACTGAAGCTTTCTTT CAFGNTEAFF
TRBJ2-3 TRBD2 NA TRBV7-6 TGTGCCAGCAGCCCACGACCGGGACTAGCAGTCGGGACAGATACGCAGTATTTT CASSPRPGLAVGTDTQYF
TRBJ1-5 NA NA TRBV28 TGTGCCAGCAGGGGGGCAGGGGACGCTCAGCCCCAGCATTTT CASRGAGDAQPQHF
TRBJ2-6 NA NA TRBV28 TGTGCCAGCAGCCCCGCAGGGATTTCCTCTGGGGCCAACGTCCTGACTTTC CASSPAGISSGANVLTF
TRBJ1-5 NA NA TRBV19 TGTGCCAGTAGTATAGGCGGGAATCAGCCCCAGCATTTT CASSIGGNQPQHF
TRBJ2-5 NA NA TRBV7-9 TGTGCCAGCAGCTTAGTAACGGGTACCGAGACCCAGTACTTC CASSLVTGTETQYF
TRBJ2-7 NA NA TRBV18 TGTGCCAGCTCACCTACAGGGATCAGCGAGCAGTACTTC CASSPTGISEQYF
TRBJ1-1 NA NA TRBV21-1 TGTGCCAGCAGCAAAGGGGATTACAGGGGCGAAGCTTTCTTT CASSKGDYRGEAFF
TRBJ2-7 NA NA TRBV5-4 TGTGCCAGCAGCCGGGACAACTCCTACGAGCAGTACTTC CASSRDNSYEQYF
TRBJ1-4 NA NA TRBV30 TGTGCCTGGAGTGTAACAGCAACTAATGAAAAACTGTTTTTT CAWSVTATNEKLFF
TRBJ1-5 NA NA TRBV7-2 TGTGCCAGCAGCTCCCAGGGGAAAAGCAATCAGCCCCAGCATTTT CASSSQGKSNQPQHF
TRBJ2-7 NA NA TRBV5-4 TGTGCCAGCAGCCGATACGAGGGAGCTTACGAGCAGTACTTC CASSRYEGAYEQYF
TRBJ1-1 NA NA TRBV9 TGTGCCAGCAGCCAGGGTCGAGGTAACACTGAAGCTTTCTTT CASSQGRGNTEAFF
TRBJ1-1 NA NA TRBV19 TGTGCCAGTAGAGCGGGGGCGGCTGAAGCTTTCTTT CASRAGAAEAFF
TRBJ2-7 NA NA TRBV5-6 TGTGCCAGCAGCCTTACCAGGGTGGGCGAGCAGTACTTC CASSLTRVGEQYF
TRBJ2-1 TRBD2 NA TRBV5-1 TGCGCCAGCAGCTGGCCGGAAGCGGGGCTATCCTACAATGAGCAGTTCTTC CASSWPEAGLSYNEQFF